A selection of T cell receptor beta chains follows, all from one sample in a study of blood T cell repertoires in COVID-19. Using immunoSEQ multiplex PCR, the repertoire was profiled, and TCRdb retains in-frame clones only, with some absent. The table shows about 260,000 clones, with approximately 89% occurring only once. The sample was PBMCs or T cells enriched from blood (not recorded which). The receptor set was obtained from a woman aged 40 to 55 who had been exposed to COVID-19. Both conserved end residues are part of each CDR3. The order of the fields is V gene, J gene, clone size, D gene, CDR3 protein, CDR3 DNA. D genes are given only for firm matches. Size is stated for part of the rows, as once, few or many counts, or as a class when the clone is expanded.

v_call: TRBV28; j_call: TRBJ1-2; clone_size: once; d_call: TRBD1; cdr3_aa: CASRLWGTGSYGYTF; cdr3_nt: TGTGCCAGCAGGCTTTGGGGGACAGGGTCCTATGGCTACACCTTC
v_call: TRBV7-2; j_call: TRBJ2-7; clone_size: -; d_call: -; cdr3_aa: CASSLVQGSYEQYF; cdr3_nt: TGTGCCAGCAGCTTAGTTCAGGGGTCCTACGAGCAGTACTTC
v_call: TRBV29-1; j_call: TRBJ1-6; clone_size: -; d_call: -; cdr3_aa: CSVVGGQTYNSPLHF; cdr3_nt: TGCAGCGTTGTGGGGGGGCAAACCTATAATTCACCCCTCCACTTT
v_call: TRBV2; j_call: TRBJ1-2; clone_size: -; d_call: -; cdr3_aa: CASTTGVTLYTF; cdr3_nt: TGTGCCAGCACTACCGGGGTAACCCTCTACACCTTC
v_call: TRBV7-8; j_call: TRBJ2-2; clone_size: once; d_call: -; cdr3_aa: CASSPEGGQHTGELFF; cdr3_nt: TGTGCCAGCAGCCCAGAGGGCGGACAGCACACCGGGGAGCTGTTTTTT
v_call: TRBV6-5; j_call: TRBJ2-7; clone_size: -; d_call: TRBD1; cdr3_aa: CASSTGTARRGQYF; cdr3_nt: TGTGCCAGCAGTACCGGGACAGCCAGACGGGGGCAGTACTTC
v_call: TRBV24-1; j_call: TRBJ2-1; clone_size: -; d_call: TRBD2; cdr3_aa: CATSDLIGGAYNEQFF; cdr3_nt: TGTGCCACCAGTGATTTGATCGGGGGGGCCTACAATGAGCAGTTCTTC
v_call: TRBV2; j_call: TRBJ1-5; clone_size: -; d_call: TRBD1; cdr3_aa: CAIRTGTYQPQHF; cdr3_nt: TGTGCCATCAGGACAGGAACTTATCAGCCCCAGCATTTT
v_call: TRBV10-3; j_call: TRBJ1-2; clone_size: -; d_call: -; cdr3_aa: CAITGSPNYGYTF; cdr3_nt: TGTGCCATCACGGGGTCCCCAAACTATGGCTACACCTTC
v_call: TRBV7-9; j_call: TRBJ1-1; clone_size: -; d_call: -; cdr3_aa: CASSVGLLEAFF; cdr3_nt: TGTGCCAGCAGCGTCGGACTCTTAGAAGCTTTCTTT
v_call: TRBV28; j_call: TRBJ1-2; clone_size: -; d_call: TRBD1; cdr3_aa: CASSSQTTGVGYTF; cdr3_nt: TGTGCCAGCAGTTCCCAAACCACAGGGGTCGGCTACACCTTC
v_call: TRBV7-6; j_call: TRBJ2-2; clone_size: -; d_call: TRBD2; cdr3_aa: CASSLLAGSSAGELFF; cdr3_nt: TGTGCCAGCAGCTTACTAGCGGGATCGAGCGCCGGGGAGCTGTTTTTT
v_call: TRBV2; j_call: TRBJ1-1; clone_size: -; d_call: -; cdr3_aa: CATQGEMNTEAFF; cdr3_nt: TGTGCCACCCAGGGTGAAATGAACACTGAAGCTTTCTTT
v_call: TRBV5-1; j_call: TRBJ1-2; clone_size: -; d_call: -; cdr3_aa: CASSSGQPPRYTF; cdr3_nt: TGTGCCAGCAGTTCCGGACAGCCGCCCCGCTACACCTTC
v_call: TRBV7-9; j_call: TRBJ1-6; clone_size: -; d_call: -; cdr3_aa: CASRTNSGLVNSPLHF; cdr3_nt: TGTGCCAGCAGAACAAATAGCGGACTGGTTAATTCACCCCTCCACTTT
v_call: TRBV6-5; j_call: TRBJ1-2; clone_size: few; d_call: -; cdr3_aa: CASSQGGGYTF; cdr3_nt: TGTGCCAGCAGTCAGGGTGGGGGCTACACCTTC
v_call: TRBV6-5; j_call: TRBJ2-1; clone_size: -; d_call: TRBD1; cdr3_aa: CAHGDRGNEQFF; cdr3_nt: TGTGCCCATGGGGACAGGGGCAATGAGCAGTTCTTC
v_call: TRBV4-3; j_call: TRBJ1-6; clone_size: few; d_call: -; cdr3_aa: CASSAFLGSPLHF; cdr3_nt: TGCGCCAGCAGCGCGTTCCTTGGTTCACCCCTCCACTTT
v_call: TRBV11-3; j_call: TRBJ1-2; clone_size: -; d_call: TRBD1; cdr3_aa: CASSLAGGLGYGYTF; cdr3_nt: TGTGCCAGCAGCTTAGCAGGGGGCCTAGGCTATGGCTACACCTTC
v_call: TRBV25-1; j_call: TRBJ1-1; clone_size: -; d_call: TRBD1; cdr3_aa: CASSGKGATEAFF; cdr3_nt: TGTGCCAGCAGTGGGAAGGGGGCCACTGAAGCTTTCTTT
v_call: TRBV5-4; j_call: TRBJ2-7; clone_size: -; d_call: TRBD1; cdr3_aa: CASSLGGTGVPYEQYF; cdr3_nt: TGTGCCAGCAGCTTGGGGGGGACAGGGGTCCCCTACGAGCAGTACTTC
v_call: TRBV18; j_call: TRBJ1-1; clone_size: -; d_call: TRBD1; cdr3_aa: CASSPGTDKRNEAFF; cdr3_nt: TGTGCCAGCTCACCTGGGACAGATAAGCGGAATGAAGCTTTCTTT
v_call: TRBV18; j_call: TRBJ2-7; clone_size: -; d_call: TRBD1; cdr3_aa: CASSPRTGQGTLSYEQYF; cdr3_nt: TGTGCCAGCTCACCAAGAACGGGACAGGGCACACTCTCCTACGAGCAGTACTTC
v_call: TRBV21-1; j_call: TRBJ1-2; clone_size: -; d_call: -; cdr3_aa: CASQHRARYGYTF; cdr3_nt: TGTGCCAGCCAACACAGGGCCCGCTATGGCTACACCTTC
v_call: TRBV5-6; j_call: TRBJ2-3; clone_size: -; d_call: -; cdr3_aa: CASSQRSTDTQYF; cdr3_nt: TGTGCCAGCAGCCAGCGGAGCACAGATACGCAGTATTTT
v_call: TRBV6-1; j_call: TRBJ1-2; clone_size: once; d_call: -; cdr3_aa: CASSEFRGAPYGYTF; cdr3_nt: TGTGCCAGCAGTGAATTTCGGGGGGCCCCTTATGGCTACACCTTC
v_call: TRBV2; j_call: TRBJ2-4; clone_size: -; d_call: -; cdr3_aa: CASSAGMDIQYF; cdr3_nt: TGTGCCAGCAGTGCAGGGATGGACATTCAGTACTTC
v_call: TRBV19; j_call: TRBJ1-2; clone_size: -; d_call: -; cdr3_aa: CASSISDRRNYGYTF; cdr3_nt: TGTGCCAGTAGTATCTCAGACAGGCGAAACTATGGCTACACCTTC
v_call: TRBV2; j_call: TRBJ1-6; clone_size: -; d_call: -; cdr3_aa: CASRLYNSPLHF; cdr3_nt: TGTGCCAGCAGGTTATATAATTCACCCCTCCACTTT
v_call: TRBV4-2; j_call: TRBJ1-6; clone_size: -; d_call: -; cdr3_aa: CASSQDRSSYNSPLHF; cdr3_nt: TGTGCCAGCAGCCAAGATAGGAGCTCCTATAATTCACCCCTCCACTTT
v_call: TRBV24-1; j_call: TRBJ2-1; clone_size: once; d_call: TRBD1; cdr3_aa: CATSDSDRGNEQFF; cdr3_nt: TGTGCCACCAGTGATTCCGACAGGGGCAATGAGCAGTTCTTC
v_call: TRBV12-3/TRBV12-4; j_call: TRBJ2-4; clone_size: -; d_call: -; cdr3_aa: CASSLYGKNIQYF; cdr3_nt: TGTGCCAGCAGTTTGTACGGCAAAAACATTCAGTACTTC
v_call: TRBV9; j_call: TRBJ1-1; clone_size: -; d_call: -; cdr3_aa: CASSEASVNTEAFF; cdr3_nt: TGTGCCAGCAGCGAAGCGTCAGTAAACACTGAAGCTTTCTTT
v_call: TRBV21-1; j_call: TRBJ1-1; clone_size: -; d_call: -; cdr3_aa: CASSTPTGPNTEAFF; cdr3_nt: TGTGCCAGCAGCACCCCGACAGGGCCGAACACTGAAGCTTTCTTT
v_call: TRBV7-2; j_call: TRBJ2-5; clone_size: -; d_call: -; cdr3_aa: CASSLSLRQETQYF; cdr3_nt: TGTGCCAGCAGCTTAAGTCTGAGGCAAGAGACCCAGTACTTC
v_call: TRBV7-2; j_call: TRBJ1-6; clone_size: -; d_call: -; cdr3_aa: CASSFDGQSSYNSPLHF; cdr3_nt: TGTGCCAGCAGTTTCGACGGACAGAGCTCCTATAATTCACCCCTCCACTTT
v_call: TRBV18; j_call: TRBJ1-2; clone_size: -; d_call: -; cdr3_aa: CASSPPVTVPHRDGYTF; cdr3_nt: TGTGCCAGCTCACCACCGGTGACAGTCCCGCATCGAGATGGCTACACCTTC
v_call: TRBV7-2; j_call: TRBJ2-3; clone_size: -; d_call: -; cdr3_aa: CASRSGTSPTQYF; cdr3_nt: TGTGCCAGCAGGTCTGGGACTTCACCGACGCAGTATTTT
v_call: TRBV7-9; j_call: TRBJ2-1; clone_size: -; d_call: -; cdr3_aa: CASSLQGGSYNEQFF; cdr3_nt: TGTGCCAGCAGCTTACAGGGCGGCTCCTACAATGAGCAGTTCTTC
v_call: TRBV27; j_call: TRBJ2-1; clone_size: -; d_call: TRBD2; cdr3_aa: CASSSFSGKGWNEQFF; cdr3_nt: TGTGCCAGCAGTTCATTTAGCGGGAAAGGCTGGAATGAGCAGTTCTTC
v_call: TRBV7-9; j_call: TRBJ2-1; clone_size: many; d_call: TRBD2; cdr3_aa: CASSPGLATYNEQFF; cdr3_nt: TGTGCCAGCAGCCCGGGACTAGCGACCTACAATGAGCAGTTCTTC
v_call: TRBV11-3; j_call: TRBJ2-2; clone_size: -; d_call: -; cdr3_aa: CASQGTNTGELFF; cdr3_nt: TGTGCCAGTCAGGGAACGAACACCGGGGAGCTGTTTTTT
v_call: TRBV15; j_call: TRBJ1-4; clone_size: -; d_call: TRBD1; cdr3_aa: CATSRDGRTGIELFF; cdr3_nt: TGTGCCACCAGCAGAGATGGCAGGACAGGGATAGAACTGTTTTTT
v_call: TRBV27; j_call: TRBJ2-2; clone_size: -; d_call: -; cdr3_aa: CASSLSAGQVTGELFF; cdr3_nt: TGTGCCAGCAGTTTATCGGCAGGGCAAGTAACCGGGGAGCTGTTTTTT
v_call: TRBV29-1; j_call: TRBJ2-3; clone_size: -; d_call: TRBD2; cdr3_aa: CSVDSGTSGTYTDTQYF; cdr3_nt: TGCAGCGTTGACTCCGGGACTAGCGGGACCTACACAGATACGCAGTATTTT
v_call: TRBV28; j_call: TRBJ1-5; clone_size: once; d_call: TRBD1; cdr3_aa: CASRQGFYQPQHF; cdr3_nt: TGTGCCAGCAGACAGGGGTTTTATCAGCCCCAGCATTTT
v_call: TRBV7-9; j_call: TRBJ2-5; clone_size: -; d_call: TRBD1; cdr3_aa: CASSSGTGLGRETQYF; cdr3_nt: TGTGCCAGCAGCTCCGGGACAGGGCTGGGGCGGGAGACCCAGTACTTC
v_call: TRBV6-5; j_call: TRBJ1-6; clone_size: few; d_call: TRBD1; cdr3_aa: CASNSGTAENSPLHF; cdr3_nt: TGTGCCAGTAACTCCGGGACAGCAGAAAATTCACCCCTCCACTTT
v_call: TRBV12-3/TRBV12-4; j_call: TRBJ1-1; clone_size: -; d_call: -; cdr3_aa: CASIGVTEAFF; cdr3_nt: TGTGCCAGCATCGGGGTCACTGAAGCTTTCTTT
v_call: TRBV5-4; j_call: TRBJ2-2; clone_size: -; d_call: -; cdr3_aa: CASSLLTPLTGELFF; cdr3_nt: TGTGCCAGCAGCCTTCTGACACCGCTCACCGGGGAGCTGTTTTTT
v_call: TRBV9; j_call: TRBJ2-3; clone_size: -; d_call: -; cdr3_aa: CASSVAPSGRTDTQYF; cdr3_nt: TGTGCCAGCAGCGTAGCACCCAGCGGACGCACAGATACGCAGTATTTT
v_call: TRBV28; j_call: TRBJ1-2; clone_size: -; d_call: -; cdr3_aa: CASQPGGRYGYTF; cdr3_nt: TGTGCCAGCCAGCCGGGGGGTCGCTATGGCTACACCTTC
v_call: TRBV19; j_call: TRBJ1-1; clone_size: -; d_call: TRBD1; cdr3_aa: CASSTSGTGLNTEAFF; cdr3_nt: TGTGCCAGTAGTACCTCCGGGACAGGGCTGAACACTGAAGCTTTCTTT
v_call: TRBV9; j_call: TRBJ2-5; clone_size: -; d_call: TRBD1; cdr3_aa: CASSTGQGQETQYF; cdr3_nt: TGTGCCAGCAGCACCGGACAGGGCCAAGAGACCCAGTACTTC
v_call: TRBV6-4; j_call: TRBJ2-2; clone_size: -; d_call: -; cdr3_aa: CASRRLHGQQNTGELFF; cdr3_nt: TGTGCCAGCCGGAGGCTTCATGGACAGCAAAACACCGGGGAGCTGTTTTTT
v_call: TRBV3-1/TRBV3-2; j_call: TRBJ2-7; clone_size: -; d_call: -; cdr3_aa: CASSQGGLEQYF; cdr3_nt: TGTGCCAGCAGCCAAGGTGGGCTCGAGCAGTACTTC
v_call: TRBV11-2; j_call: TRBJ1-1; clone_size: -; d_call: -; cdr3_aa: CASSFPLSSTEAFF; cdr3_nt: TGTGCCAGCAGCTTCCCCCTCTCGAGCACTGAAGCTTTCTTT
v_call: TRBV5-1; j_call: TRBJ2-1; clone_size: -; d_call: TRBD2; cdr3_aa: CASRGIGLAGVNEQFF; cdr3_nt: TGTGCCAGCAGGGGGATCGGACTAGCGGGCGTCAATGAGCAGTTCTTC
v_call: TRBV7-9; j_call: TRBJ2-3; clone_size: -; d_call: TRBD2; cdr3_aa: CASSSGVGSGAGDTQYF; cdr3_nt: TGTGCCAGCAGCTCAGGAGTCGGTAGCGGGGCGGGAGATACGCAGTATTTT